This T cell receptor beta chain was sequenced for a study of cytomegalovirus exposure and HLA in healthy donors. The CDR3 extends over 12 amino acids. Germline assignment: CDR1 SGHRS and CDR2 YFSETQ. V was pared by 5 bases and J by 0 bases, with 4 bases between. The primer mix had 60 Vbeta and 13 Jbeta primers. Original analysis: An analysis that came later counted around 80 million unique TCR beta chains, around 10 million shared. The assay was immunoSEQ multiplex PCR, and TCRdb's table has in-frame clones only and misses some. V and J calls and clone size follow that table, whereas D and trimming were derived from the DNA. This table lists over 100,000 clones.

Sequenced input: PBMCs. This chain connects TRBV5-1 to TRBJ2-3; D unresolved. This receptor was obtained from a man aged 40-50 years in good health and CMV-seropositive. CDR3 DNA sequence: TGCGCCAGCAGTCTGAGCACAGATACGCAGTATTTT. It codes for CASSLSTDTQYF.